This T cell receptor (beta chain) emerged from a study of control samples from healthy donors and cancer patients. Repertoires were generated with immunoSEQ multiplex PCR, while TCRdb's copy carries only in-frame clones and drops some. Of 130,000 or so clones listed, 85% to 95% are singletons. The sequencing sample was made of blood. This receptor was identified in a man aged 35-49 years in good health.

The CDR3 bases are TGTGCCAGCAGCCGGACAGCCAATCAGCCCCAGCATTTT. Encoded protein: CASSRTANQPQHF. The chain is built from TRBV7-2 and TRBJ1-5; TRBD1 is a possible D gene (6 bases). Trimming shortened V by 5 bases and J by 3 bases, and 8 bases separated the two germline ends. Germline values: CDR1 SGHTA, CDR2 FQGNSA. The CDR3 loop spans 13 amino acids. The full variable domain, its missing parts supplied by reference TRBV7-2 and TRBJ1-5, is GAGVSQSPSNKVTEKGKDVELRCDPISGHTALYWYRQSLGQGLEFLIYFQGNSAPDKSGLPSDRFSAERTGGSVSTLTIQRTQQEDSAVYLCASSRTANQPQHFGDGTRLSIL.